This T cell receptor (beta chain) stems from a study of blood T cell repertoires in COVID-19. The V gene end was trimmed by 1 base and the J gene end by 4 bases; junction bases not matched to a gene: 1. The CDR3 is 15 residues long. Germline V lookup: CDR1 SGHTA, CDR2 FQGNSA. Clones were read by immunoSEQ multiplex PCR, and TCRdb kept only the in-frame ones, dropping some. The sample yields roughly 240,000 clones, about 82% seen once. Source material: peripheral blood. The sequence was obtained from a woman of 80 years or more with COVID-19, enrolled during active disease. The chain couples TRBV7-2 to TRBJ1-6; 7 bases are shared with TRBD1. The CDR3 spells CASSLGDRYNSPLHF. In nucleotides, the CDR3 is TGTGCCAGCAGCTTAGGGGACAGATATAATTCACCCCTCCACTTT.